This is a list of T cell receptor beta chains from one sample in a study of blood T cell repertoires in COVID-19. Produced via immunoSEQ multiplex PCR; TCRdb's table is partial and in-frame only. Among around 170,000 clones listed, 88% were seen once. The sample consisted of peripheral blood. These receptors all come from a man between 60 and 75 years old with acute or convalescent COVID-19. The CDR3 runs from the conserved cysteine through the conserved F or W. D genes are given only for firm matches. Expanded clones are given a class, and other clones once, few, many or no size at all.

d_call: TRBD1
clone_size: -
v_call: TRBV2
j_call: TRBJ2-1
cdr3_nt: TGTGCCAGCAGGTTGACAGGGCCTGAGCAGTTCTTC
cdr3_aa: CASRLTGPEQFF

d_call: TRBD1
clone_size: -
v_call: TRBV24-1
j_call: TRBJ2-7
cdr3_nt: TGTGCCACCGGACAGGACTCCTACGAGCAGTACTTC
cdr3_aa: CATGQDSYEQYF

d_call: TRBD2
clone_size: few
v_call: TRBV29-1
j_call: TRBJ2-2
cdr3_nt: TGCAGCGCAGGGACTAGCGGGAGATGGGGGGAGCTGTTTTTT
cdr3_aa: CSAGTSGRWGELFF

d_call: -
clone_size: once
v_call: TRBV9
j_call: TRBJ1-1
cdr3_nt: TGTGCCAGCAGCGTAGTTCCGGGGGGGAACACTGAAGCTTTCTTT
cdr3_aa: CASSVVPGGNTEAFF

d_call: -
clone_size: once
v_call: TRBV12-3/TRBV12-4
j_call: TRBJ1-1
cdr3_nt: TGTGCCAGCAGTCAAAACCCTCGGGCTGAAGCTTTCTTT
cdr3_aa: CASSQNPRAEAFF

d_call: -
clone_size: -
v_call: TRBV2
j_call: TRBJ2-3
cdr3_nt: TGTGCCAGCAGTGGGCCGGGGGGCACAGATACGCAGTATTTT
cdr3_aa: CASSGPGGTDTQYF

d_call: -
clone_size: -
v_call: TRBV19
j_call: TRBJ2-1
cdr3_nt: TGTGCCAGTAGCAGGGACACTTTCTACAATGAGCAGTTCTTC
cdr3_aa: CASSRDTFYNEQFF

d_call: -
clone_size: -
v_call: TRBV7-3
j_call: TRBJ1-2
cdr3_nt: TGTGCCAGCAGGGAGGGTCCCGGGAACTATGGCTACACCTTC
cdr3_aa: CASREGPGNYGYTF

d_call: -
clone_size: -
v_call: TRBV30
j_call: TRBJ1-5
cdr3_nt: TGTGCCTGGAGTAGACTCAGCGGTGGGCAGCCCCAGCATTTT
cdr3_aa: CAWSRLSGGQPQHF

d_call: TRBD1
clone_size: -
v_call: TRBV9
j_call: TRBJ2-3
cdr3_nt: TGTGCCAGCAGCCCGAGACAGGGGTGGGTAGATACGCAGTATTTT
cdr3_aa: CASSPRQGWVDTQYF

d_call: TRBD2
clone_size: -
v_call: TRBV6-6
j_call: TRBJ2-2
cdr3_nt: TGTGCCAGCTGGCGGGGGGGCTGGGAGAACACCGGGGAGCTGTTTTTT
cdr3_aa: CASWRGGWENTGELFF

d_call: -
clone_size: -
v_call: TRBV5-8
j_call: TRBJ1-6
cdr3_nt: TGTGCCAGCAGCTTGCCCCAGGGGCATTCACCCCTCCACTTT
cdr3_aa: CASSLPQGHSPLHF

d_call: -
clone_size: few
v_call: TRBV12-3/TRBV12-4
j_call: TRBJ2-3
cdr3_nt: TGTGCCAGCAGTCGACAGTGGAATACGCAGTATTTT
cdr3_aa: CASSRQWNTQYF

d_call: -
clone_size: -
v_call: TRBV5-1
j_call: TRBJ2-3
cdr3_nt: TGCGCCAGCAGCCTCGACAGTACTAGCACAGATACGCAGTATTTT
cdr3_aa: CASSLDSTSTDTQYF

d_call: TRBD1
clone_size: -
v_call: TRBV18
j_call: TRBJ1-2
cdr3_nt: TGTGCCAGCTCACCAGGGACAGGGGGCGGCTACACCTTC
cdr3_aa: CASSPGTGGGYTF

d_call: TRBD1
clone_size: -
v_call: TRBV6-5
j_call: TRBJ2-5
cdr3_nt: TGTGCCAGCAGTTTACAGGGGGTGTTAGAGACCCAGTACTTC
cdr3_aa: CASSLQGVLETQYF

d_call: TRBD1
clone_size: once
v_call: TRBV10-3
j_call: TRBJ1-5
cdr3_nt: TGTGCCAGCGTCCCGGGACAGGGAATCAATCAGCCCCAGCATTTT
cdr3_aa: CASVPGQGINQPQHF

d_call: TRBD2
clone_size: -
v_call: TRBV7-7
j_call: TRBJ2-5
cdr3_nt: TGTGCCAGCGGTACCGGGAGGGGCCAAGAGACCCAGTACTTC
cdr3_aa: CASGTGRGQETQYF

d_call: -
clone_size: -
v_call: TRBV21-1
j_call: TRBJ1-1
cdr3_nt: TGTGCCAGCAGATGTAATCGTGAAGCTTTCTTT
cdr3_aa: CASRCNREAFF

d_call: TRBD2
clone_size: -
v_call: TRBV9
j_call: TRBJ2-3
cdr3_nt: TGTGCCAGCAGTATAGCGGGAGCGAACACAGATACGCAGTATTTT
cdr3_aa: CASSIAGANTDTQYF

d_call: -
clone_size: -
v_call: TRBV4-3
j_call: TRBJ1-3
cdr3_nt: TGCGCCAGCAGCCAAGGGGCAGCCTCTGGAAACACCATATATTTT
cdr3_aa: CASSQGAASGNTIYF

d_call: TRBD1
clone_size: once
v_call: TRBV6-5
j_call: TRBJ1-2
cdr3_nt: TGTGCCAGCAGTCGGGACAGGGCCCACTATGGCTACACCTTC
cdr3_aa: CASSRDRAHYGYTF

d_call: TRBD1
clone_size: -
v_call: TRBV7-2
j_call: TRBJ1-3
cdr3_nt: TGTGCCAGCAGCCAACAGGGGTACGGAAACACCATATATTTT
cdr3_aa: CASSQQGYGNTIYF

d_call: TRBD1
clone_size: -
v_call: TRBV19
j_call: TRBJ1-4
cdr3_nt: TGTGCCAGTAGTATACGCAGGGGGTCTAATGAAAAACTGTTTTTT
cdr3_aa: CASSIRRGSNEKLFF

d_call: TRBD1
clone_size: -
v_call: TRBV5-1
j_call: TRBJ1-2
cdr3_nt: TGCGCCAGCAGCTTGGACCCCCCGGGACAGTCTAACTATGGCTACACCTTC
cdr3_aa: CASSLDPPGQSNYGYTF

d_call: TRBD1
clone_size: -
v_call: TRBV5-4
j_call: TRBJ2-7
cdr3_nt: TGTGCCAGCAGCGGGTCGGGACAGGTAAATTCCGAGCAGTACTTC
cdr3_aa: CASSGSGQVNSEQYF

d_call: TRBD1
clone_size: -
v_call: TRBV24-1
j_call: TRBJ1-5
cdr3_nt: TGTGCCACCAGTTCCTCGACAGGGGCCGCGGCTTCATCCCACGGGCAGCCCCAGCATTTT
cdr3_aa: CATSSSTGAAASSHGQPQHF

d_call: -
clone_size: -
v_call: TRBV11-3
j_call: TRBJ1-3
cdr3_nt: TGTGCCAGCAGCCGCCACCCGAACCCTACCTCTGGAAACACCATATATTTT
cdr3_aa: CASSRHPNPTSGNTIYF

d_call: TRBD2
clone_size: -
v_call: TRBV5-1
j_call: TRBJ2-2
cdr3_nt: TGCGCCAGCAGCACTACTAGCGGCACCGGGGAGCTGTTTTTT
cdr3_aa: CASSTTSGTGELFF

d_call: -
clone_size: -
v_call: TRBV27
j_call: TRBJ1-1
cdr3_nt: TGTGCCAGCAGTCCAAGTGGCAGGAACACTGAAGCTTTCTTT
cdr3_aa: CASSPSGRNTEAFF

d_call: -
clone_size: -
v_call: TRBV5-1
j_call: TRBJ1-4
cdr3_nt: TGCGCCAGCAGCTTGGAGGACACCGAAAAACTGTTTTTT
cdr3_aa: CASSLEDTEKLFF

d_call: TRBD1
clone_size: few
v_call: TRBV5-5
j_call: TRBJ1-1
cdr3_nt: TGTGCCAGCAGCTTAACAGGGGGTAGCACTGAAGCTTTCTTT
cdr3_aa: CASSLTGGSTEAFF

d_call: TRBD1
clone_size: -
v_call: TRBV5-8
j_call: TRBJ1-5
cdr3_nt: TGTGCCAGCAGCCTTGGGGACAGGGGTAGCAATCAGCCCCAGCATTTT
cdr3_aa: CASSLGDRGSNQPQHF

d_call: TRBD1
clone_size: -
v_call: TRBV30
j_call: TRBJ1-2
cdr3_nt: TGTGCCTGGACCGACAGGGGGAACTATGGCTACACCTTC
cdr3_aa: CAWTDRGNYGYTF

d_call: -
clone_size: once
v_call: TRBV7-2
j_call: TRBJ1-3
cdr3_nt: TGTGCCAGCAGCTTTAATTGGCAGGGCCAACTCTCTGGAAACACCATATATTTT
cdr3_aa: CASSFNWQGQLSGNTIYF

d_call: TRBD1
clone_size: -
v_call: TRBV6-5
j_call: TRBJ1-1
cdr3_nt: TGTGCCAGCAGTCCAATACAGGGGTCCACTGAAGCTTTCTTT
cdr3_aa: CASSPIQGSTEAFF

d_call: -
clone_size: -
v_call: TRBV5-4
j_call: TRBJ1-3
cdr3_nt: TGTGCCAGCTCCCTGAGGGGGATGAGCACCATATATTTT
cdr3_aa: CASSLRGMSTIYF

d_call: -
clone_size: -
v_call: TRBV4-1
j_call: TRBJ2-2
cdr3_nt: TGCGCCAGCAGCCAAGACCCAGGGCTCACCGGGGAGCTGTTTTTT
cdr3_aa: CASSQDPGLTGELFF

d_call: -
clone_size: -
v_call: TRBV7-9
j_call: TRBJ2-2
cdr3_nt: TGTGCCAGCAGCGGTCGACAGGTCCCCGGGGAGCTGTTTTTT
cdr3_aa: CASSGRQVPGELFF

d_call: TRBD1
clone_size: -
v_call: TRBV24-1
j_call: TRBJ2-5
cdr3_nt: TGTGCCACCAGTCCCGGGACAGGGGGCGGAGAGACCCAGTACTTC
cdr3_aa: CATSPGTGGGETQYF

d_call: -
clone_size: -
v_call: TRBV11-2
j_call: TRBJ2-3
cdr3_nt: TGTGCCAGCAGCTTACACGAGACGCAGTATTTT
cdr3_aa: CASSLHETQYF

d_call: -
clone_size: -
v_call: TRBV2
j_call: TRBJ1-3
cdr3_nt: TGTGCCAGCAGTGAAGAGGCGCTCAGGGGCACCATATATTTT
cdr3_aa: CASSEEALRGTIYF

d_call: TRBD1
clone_size: -
v_call: TRBV27
j_call: TRBJ2-7
cdr3_nt: TGTGCCAGCAGTTTAAAACAGGGGTTCCCCTACGAGCAGTACTTC
cdr3_aa: CASSLKQGFPYEQYF

d_call: TRBD1
clone_size: -
v_call: TRBV19
j_call: TRBJ1-6
cdr3_nt: TGTGCCAGTAGTATCTCGGACAGGGCCTCCTATAATTCACCCCTCCACTTT
cdr3_aa: CASSISDRASYNSPLHF

d_call: -
clone_size: -
v_call: TRBV7-3
j_call: TRBJ1-1
cdr3_nt: TGTGCCAGCAGTTTCTATCGGGGGACTGAAGCTTTCTTT
cdr3_aa: CASSFYRGTEAFF

d_call: TRBD2
clone_size: -
v_call: TRBV11-2
j_call: TRBJ2-7
cdr3_nt: TGTGCCAGCAGCTTAGGTGGAGCGGGAGTTGCGTACGAGCAGTACTTC
cdr3_aa: CASSLGGAGVAYEQYF

d_call: -
clone_size: -
v_call: TRBV27
j_call: TRBJ2-3
cdr3_nt: TGTGCCAGCAGTTTATCAGGCGGCCTCACAGATACGCAGTATTTT
cdr3_aa: CASSLSGGLTDTQYF

d_call: TRBD1
clone_size: -
v_call: TRBV29-1
j_call: TRBJ2-3
cdr3_nt: TGCAGCGCCACTCCACTCAGAGGGACAGGGCACGGCGATACGCAGTATTTT
cdr3_aa: CSATPLRGTGHGDTQYF